The clone carrying this T cell receptor (beta chain) showed up just a few times. Its antigen is as yet unknown. V was pared by 4 bases and J by 4 bases, with 23 bases between. CDR3 length: 17 residues. Germline V gene data show CDR1 as SGHTA and CDR2 as FQGNSA. This entry comes from a study of T-cell memory formation after mild COVID-19. Study-level findings and limits: Pre-infection memory contained some responding clones, which suggested that cross-reactive memory had joined.

TCRdb processed the 5' RACE reads anew with MiXCR; each CDR3 protein has one entry. Of about 140,000 distinct CDR3 sequences listed, 13% to 15% were seen once; the top ten hold roughly 28%. The sequence came from an adult woman who had mild COVID-19 (a few samples of this study predate the infection). Cell type and time point are not known. The V and J genes are TRBV7-2 and TRBJ2-7; either TRBD1 or TRBD2 may supply D (5 bases each). The sequencing input was PBMCs or a T cell subset sorted from them (not recorded which). This chain's CDR3 is CASSSPPDRGAAYEQYF. For the CDR3, the DNA is TGTGCCAGCAGCTCCCCCCCAGACAGAGGGGCGGCATACGAGCAGTACTTC.